Described below is a single T cell receptor beta chain sequence and its context. The method was immunoSEQ multiplex PCR; TCRdb's version includes in-frame clones alone and lacks a portion of them. Of about 22,000 clones listed, roughly 81% are singletons. CDR1 is MDHEN, CDR2 SYDVKM, per germline. V trimming: 8 bases; J trimming: 2 bases; junction bases outside the gene matches: 13. CDR3 length equals 19 residues. The sample belongs to a study of PD-1 blockade in mismatch repair-deficient tumors. All patients were mismatch repair deficient, assessed by either PCR or immunohistochemistry. A few pembrolizumab responders had their TCRs sequenced.

V usage is TRBV28 and J usage is TRBJ2-3; 16 nucleotides agree with TRBD2. The clonotype originates from an adult with mismatch repair-deficient cancer. This specimen was peripheral blood, taken 2 weeks after starting pembrolizumab. The CDR3 nucleotides are TGTGCCAGCGCGGGACTAGCGGGAGGGAGCAAGACGGACACAGATACGCAGTATTTT. Translation: CASAGLAGGSKTDTDTQYF.